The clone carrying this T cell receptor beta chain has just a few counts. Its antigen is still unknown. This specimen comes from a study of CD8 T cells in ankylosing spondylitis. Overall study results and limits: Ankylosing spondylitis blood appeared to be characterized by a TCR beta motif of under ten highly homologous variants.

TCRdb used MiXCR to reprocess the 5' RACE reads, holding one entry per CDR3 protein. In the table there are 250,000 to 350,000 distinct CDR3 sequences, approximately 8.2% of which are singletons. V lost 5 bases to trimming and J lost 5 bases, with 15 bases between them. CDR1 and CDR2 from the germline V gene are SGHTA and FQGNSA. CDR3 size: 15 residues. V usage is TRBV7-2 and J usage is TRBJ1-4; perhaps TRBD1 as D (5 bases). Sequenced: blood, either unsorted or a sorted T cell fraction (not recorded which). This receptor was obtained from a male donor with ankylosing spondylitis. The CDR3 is CASSPTGNRNEKLFF. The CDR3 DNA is TGTGCCAGCAGCCCAACGGGTAACAGGAATGAAAAACTGTTTTTT.